These T cell receptor beta chains were read from a single sample in a study of chemoradiotherapy in HPV16-positive cancers. TCRdb's copy holds only in-frame clones and misses some; the assay was immunoSEQ multiplex PCR. The sample has around 40,000 clones; more than 65% are singletons. The source was blood, collected from a patient who underwent chemoradiotherapy. Receptor source: a human donor with HPV-associated anogenital cancer. Both conserved end residues are part of each CDR3. Each record gives: J gene, V gene, clone size, D gene, CDR3 DNA, CDR3 protein. A D gene is named only where the DNA matches it firmly. The size field is filled for only some rows; it gives once, few, many or a size class.

TRBJ1-3 TRBV4-2 . . TGTGCCAGCAGCCAAGCGGGGGCTGGAAACACCATATATTTT CASSQAGAGNTIYF
TRBJ1-2 TRBV5-6 . . TGTGCCAGCAGCTTGGCCGTCGGGACGGCTAACTATGGCTACACCTTC CASSLAVGTANYGYTF
TRBJ1-6 TRBV11-1 once . TGTGCCAGCAGCGGGGACACAAAGAATTCACCCCTCCACTTT CASSGDTKNSPLHF
TRBJ1-4 TRBV6-5 . . TGTGCCAGCGCGATGGTGCATAATGAAAAACTGTTTTTT CASAMVHNEKLFF
TRBJ1-2 TRBV7-3 once . TGTGCCAGCAGCCTAACCCCACAGGAGGTGGCATATGGCTACACCTTC CASSLTPQEVAYGYTF
TRBJ1-1 TRBV2 . . TGTGCCAGCAGTGCCGGCCCTGCCCAAGCTTTCTTT CASSAGPAQAFF
TRBJ2-7 TRBV5-1 . . TGCGCCAGCAGCTTCCTAGCCACAGGGTCCTACGAGCAGTACTTC CASSFLATGSYEQYF
TRBJ1-1 TRBV27 . TRBD1 TGTGCCAGCCCGTCCTGGGACAGGGGGTACACTGAAGCTTTCTTT CASPSWDRGYTEAFF
TRBJ2-6 TRBV5-5 . TRBD1 TGTGCCAGCACGAGGACAGGCCTATCTACGGCCAACGTCCTGACTTTC CASTRTGLSTANVLTF
TRBJ2-7 TRBV7-2 . . TGTGCCAGCAGCTTAGCCGTGGGGAGCTCCTACGAGCAGTACTTC CASSLAVGSSYEQYF
TRBJ2-7 TRBV5-8 few . TGTGCCAGCAGTCTAGGGGGTAGGGGAAATTACGAGCAGTACTTC CASSLGGRGNYEQYF
TRBJ1-5 TRBV12-5 few . TGTGCTAGTGGTTTGGTAGTAGGCGCCCACAATCAGCCCCAGCATTTT CASGLVVGAHNQPQHF
TRBJ2-7 TRBV18 . TRBD1 TGTGCCAGCTCACCAGGGGACAGGGGGCACGAGCAGTACTTC CASSPGDRGHEQYF
TRBJ2-3 TRBV9 once . TGTGCCAGCAGCGACCGGGGAAGGACAGATACGCAGTATTTT CASSDRGRTDTQYF
TRBJ1-5 TRBV5-1 . TRBD1 TGCGCCAGCAGCTTAGACCCGGGACAGGGGGTTCAGCCCCAGCATTTT CASSLDPGQGVQPQHF
TRBJ1-1 TRBV4-3 . . TGCGCCAGCAGCCTCAAGTCACAGGGAGGATCTGAAGCTTTCTTT CASSLKSQGGSEAFF
TRBJ1-4 TRBV5-6 . . TGTGCCAGCAGCCGGAGTGGGGGGGCTTGGGAAAAACTGTTTTTT CASSRSGGAWEKLFF
TRBJ1-1 TRBV4-3 . . TGCGCCAGCAGCCAGGGGGGTAGGATGAACACTGAAGCTTTCTTT CASSQGGRMNTEAFF
TRBJ2-7 TRBV7-8 . . TGTGCCAGCAGACGCGCCTTCGGGCAGGGGTTTTCCTACGAGCAGTACTTC CASRRAFGQGFSYEQYF
TRBJ1-2 TRBV10-2 . . TGCGCCAGCAGTGGAAGGGGGTCCGATGGCTACACCTTC CASSGRGSDGYTF
TRBJ2-3 TRBV5-1 . . TGCGCCAGCAGCTTTTTAGTTGGAGGCACAGATACGCAGTATTTT CASSFLVGGTDTQYF
TRBJ1-2 TRBV5-6 medium-sized . TGTGCCAGCAGCTTTTGGACGAGACCTCTAGGTGGCTACACCTTC CASSFWTRPLGGYTF
TRBJ2-3 TRBV23-1 few . TGCGCCAGCAGTCAATCCCCAGGGAGCACAGATACGCAGTATTTT CASSQSPGSTDTQYF
TRBJ2-3 TRBV19 . TRBD2 TGTGCCAGTAGTGCCCCGGGGGAGGGAACAGATACGCAGTATTTT CASSAPGEGTDTQYF
TRBJ1-2 TRBV29-1 . . TGCAGCGCCGCCACATTGAGCAGGGGTGGCTACACCTTC CSAATLSRGGYTF
TRBJ1-2 TRBV14 . . TGTGCCAGCAGCCCCCGGGGACGAAAGGAAGGCTACACCTTC CASSPRGRKEGYTF
TRBJ1-2 TRBV5-1 medium-sized . TGCGCCAGCAGCTTGGTTTCCCAGGGAGGAGGCTACACCTTC CASSLVSQGGGYTF
TRBJ1-3 TRBV7-2 . TRBD1 TGTGCCAGCAGCTTAGGGGCCAGGGGGCGAGGAAACACCATATATTTT CASSLGARGRGNTIYF
TRBJ1-2 TRBV6-1 . . TGTGCCAGCAGTGACGTTACAGCGAATACTAACTATGGCTACACCTTC CASSDVTANTNYGYTF
TRBJ2-3 TRBV27 . . TGTGCCAGCAGTTTAAACGCCCAGACAGATACGCAGTATTTT CASSLNAQTDTQYF
TRBJ1-2 TRBV6-1 . . TGTGCCAGCAGTGAACCCGGCCGGAGCGTCCGCGGCTACACCTTC CASSEPGRSVRGYTF
TRBJ2-3 TRBV5-1 few TRBD2 TGCGCCAGCCAGAGGGCGGGAGGCACAGATACGCAGTATTTT CASQRAGGTDTQYF
TRBJ1-1 TRBV30 . . TGTGCCTGGAGTGTAGGGGGGGACACGTCAGCTTTCTTT CAWSVGGDTSAFF